The 9 T cell receptor beta chains presented below share a single source sample, sequenced in a study of CD8 T cells in Susac syndrome. RNA in amounts of roughly 0.45 to 1 ug was reverse transcribed with random hexamers. TCRdb ran MiXCR on the immunoSEQ multiplex PCR reads and lists one entry per CDR3 protein. The sample yields about 180,000 distinct CDR3 sequences, about 95% seen once. Specimen: CD8+ T cells from PBMCs. These receptors all come from a human donor with multiple sclerosis.

The chain couples TRBV20-1 to TRBJ1-2; D uncertain. V lost 1 base and J lost 4, with 10 bases in between. The CDR3 consists of 13 residues. Per germline, CDR1 DFQATT and CDR2 SNEGSKA (reference sequence). CDR3 in DNA: TGCAGTGCTAGAGTAACCATGGGCTATGGCTACACCTTC. It codes for CSARVTMGYGYTF.

The chain employs TRBV29-1 and TRBJ2-7; TRBD1 matches 7 bases. This CDR3 has 14 amino acids. V was pared by 5 bases and J by 4 bases, with 11 bases of the junction left unmatched. CDR1 is SQVTM and CDR2 is ANQGSEA in the germline V gene. CDR3 in amino acids: CSVLGTGVGYEQYF. The CDR3 region has the DNA TGCAGCGTTCTTGGAACAGGGGTCGGGTACGAGCAGTACTTC.

The J gene is TRBJ2-6, the V gene TRBV6-5; D perhaps matches TRBD1 (5 bases). The CDR3 is 14 amino acids. Germline CDR1 reads MNHEY; CDR2 reads SVGAGI. V shed 7 bases and J shed 1 base, with 8 bases lying between them. CDR3 amino acids: CASNPGSGANVLTF. The CDR3 DNA reads as TGTGCCAGCAACCCAGGGTCTGGGGCCAACGTCCTGACTTTC.

The chain employs TRBV9 and TRBJ1-1; D remains ambiguous. Germline CDR1 reads SGDLS; CDR2 reads YYNGEE. The germline V and J ends were trimmed by 0 bases and 7 bases, with 13 bases remaining between them. The length of the CDR3 is 14 residues. The CDR3 region is CASSVGVGKDEAFF. The CDR3 nucleotides are TGTGCCAGCAGCGTAGGGGTGGGGAAGGATGAAGCTTTCTTT. Using reference TRBV9 and TRBJ1-1 for the parts outside the CDR3, the full variable domain is DSGVTQTPKHLITATGQRVTLRCSPRSGDLSVYWYQQSLDQGLQFLIQYYNGEERAKGNILERFSAQQFPDLHSELNLSSLELGDSALYFCASSVGVGKDEAFFGQGTRLTVV.

This clonotype was seen a few times. The junction differs from germline at one of its ends, possibly a read error. This rearrangement joins TRBV6-5 to TRBJ1-2; perhaps TRBD1 as D (5 bases). Germline assignment: CDR1 MNHEY and CDR2 SVGAGI. The CDR3 spans 11 residues. Written as DNA, the CDR3 is TGTGCCACCAGTTACCGCAGGGAGCCCACCTTC. Its translation is CATSYRREPTF.

This chain uses TRBV20-1 with TRBJ2-1; 12 positions match TRBD2. CDR1 and CDR2 (germline): DFQATT, SNEGSKA (reference sequence). J was trimmed by 9 bases and V by 0 bases; bases with no gene match: 9. The CDR3 has 16 amino acids. The CDR3 DNA follows: TGCAGTGCTAGAGATTTTCGACTAGCGGGAGAGGTTGAGCAGTTCTTC. Amino acid sequence: CSARDFRLAGEVEQFF.

The rearrangement links TRBV7-9 to TRBJ2-7; D not resolved. The CDR3 covers 11 residues. The V gene lost 5 bases and the J gene lost 5 bases, with 7 bases spanning the gap. Germline CDR1 SEHNR, CDR2 FQNEAQ (reference sequence). The CDR3 sequence: CASSVYDEQYF. CDR3 in DNA: TGTGCCAGCAGCGTTTACGACGAGCAGTACTTC.

The chain carries TRBV5-4 and TRBJ2-7; 7 bases are a match to TRBD1. Germline-derived CDR1 and CDR2 are SGHNT and YYREEE (reference sequence). With 4 bases clipped from V and 5 bases from J, the junction kept 6 bases outside the gene matches. The CDR3 extends over 13 amino acids. CDR3 sequence (DNA): TGTGCCAGCAGCCCCCGACAGGGCCACGAGCAGTACTTC. Amino acid sequence: CASSPRQGHEQYF.

This clonotype was counted a single time. This chain links TRBV20-1 with TRBJ1-2; 10 bases agree with TRBD1. This CDR3 spans 13 amino acids. Losses at the gene ends were 6 bases for V and 4 bases for J; bases not matched to a gene: 5. In germline, CDR1 is DFQATT, CDR2 SNEGSKA (reference sequence). The CDR3 region has the DNA TGCAGTGCCGATGGGACAGGGGTCTATGGCTACACCTTC. Translated, it gives CSADGTGVYGYTF.